One and the same sample provided the 17 T cell receptor beta chains below, sequenced in a study of PD-1 blockade in classical Hodgkin lymphoma. Data came from immunoSEQ multiplex PCR; TCRdb stores just in-frame clones and leaves some out. The table shows 90,000 to 100,000 clones, with roughly 89% occurring only once. Patients all relapsed after autologous stem cell transplantation, and there was variation in brentuximab vedotin exposure. The sequences come from peripheral blood mononuclear cells (PBMCs), collected before the second cycle of nivolumab. The source of these receptors is a human donor with classical Hodgkin lymphoma.

The rearrangement links TRBV7-9 to TRBJ2-5; D may be TRBD2 (6 bases). The germline CDR1 and CDR2 sequences are SEHNR and FQNEAQ (reference sequence). The CDR3 runs 14 residues. Trimming removed 4 bases from V and 7 bases from J, with 16 bases in between. This CDR3 is CASSSDYIPRTQYF. The CDR3 nucleotides read TGTGCCAGCAGCTCGGACTATATACCACGGACCCAGTACTTC.

The CDR3 reads CASIHGGAGGGETQYF. The CDR3 DNA reads as TGTGCCAGCATCCACGGGGGGGCCGGTGGAGGAGAGACCCAGTACTTC. The chain couples TRBV2 to TRBJ2-5; 8 nucleotides align to TRBD2. Trimming removed 7 bases from V and 4 bases from J; junction bases left unmatched: 14. Germline lookup yields CDR1 SNHLY and CDR2 FYNNEI. The CDR3 sequence is 16 residues long.

The table lists this clone with a count of one. The chain combines TRBV28 with TRBJ2-1; possibly TRBD2 for D (6 bases). Germline V lookup: CDR1 MDHEN, CDR2 SYDVKM. With 6 bases removed from V and 4 bases from J, the gap between germline ends came to 10 bases. CDR3 length: 13 residues. The CDR3 DNA reads TGTGCCAGCAGGGGCGGGGAATACAATGAGCAGTTCTTC. Protein product: CASRGGEYNEQFF. Variable domain in full (rest from reference TRBV28 and TRBJ2-1): DVKVTQSSRYLVKRTGEKVFLECVQDMDHENMFWYRQDPGLGLRLIYFSYDVKMKEKGDIPEGYSVSREKKERFSLILESASTNQTSMYLCASRGGEYNEQFFGPGTRLTVL.

The rearrangement links TRBV6-5 to TRBJ2-3; possible D gene TRBD1, 6 bases. This CDR3 has 15 amino acids. Germline V gene data show CDR1 as MNHEY and CDR2 as SVGAGI. Between the trimmed V and J ends, which lost 0 bases and 10 bases, there was a span of 17 bases. The chain's CDR3 is CASSYSTWGLPAQYF. CDR3 bases: TGTGCCAGCAGTTACTCGACTTGGGGGCTCCCTGCGCAGTATTTT.

This clone is termed large. The chain employs TRBV18 and TRBJ1-1, with a tentative D call TRBD1 (5 bases). Per germline, CDR1 KGHSH and CDR2 LQKENI. Trimming removed 2 bases at V and 1 base at J, with 5 bases between. CDR3 length: 13 amino acids. The CDR3 DNA follows: TGTGCCAGCTCACCAAGGGGGAACACTGAAGCTTTCTTT. Translation: CASSPRGNTEAFF.

This clone appeared once. The rearrangement links TRBV5-1 to TRBJ1-4; 7 bases agree with TRBD1. Germline assignment: CDR1 SGHRS and CDR2 YFSETQ. CDR3 size: 15 residues. V lost 5 bases to trimming and J lost 7 bases; unmatched junction nucleotides: 11. CDR3 sequence reads: CASSQSGGAGEKLFF. In DNA, the CDR3 is TGCGCCAGCAGTCAGTCAGGGGGGGCAGGTGAAAAACTGTTTTTT. The whole variable domain, filled in from reference TRBV5-1 and TRBJ1-4, reads KAGVTQTPRYLIKTRGQQVTLSCSPISGHRSVSWYQQTPGQGLQFLFEYFSETQRNKGNFPGRFSGRQFSNSRSEMNVSTLELGDSALYLCASSQSGGAGEKLFFGSGTQLSVL.

This chain joins TRBV7-9 and TRBJ1-1; no clear D gene. V was pared by 0 bases and J by 1 base, with 9 bases between. The CDR3 has 15 residues. The V gene's germline CDR1 is SEHNR and CDR2 FQNEAQ (reference sequence). The CDR3 reads CASSLAASSNTEAFF. Written as DNA, the CDR3 is TGTGCCAGCAGCTTAGCAGCCAGCTCGAACACTGAAGCTTTCTTT.

The chain uses TRBV11-2 and TRBJ2-3; D perhaps matches TRBD2 (6 bases). The CDR3 sequence is 16 residues long. From germline, CDR1 is SGHAT and CDR2 FQNNGV. V lost 5 bases and J 2 bases, leaving 17 bases between the germline ends. CDR3 sequence (DNA): TGTGCCAGCAGCCGACGGGACTTCAGCCTCACAGATACGCAGTATTTT. This codes for CASSRRDFSLTDTQYF.

The chain couples TRBV27 to TRBJ2-7; perhaps TRBD2 as D (6 bases). Germline V gene data show CDR1 as MNHEY and CDR2 as SMNVEV (reference sequence). CDR3 length: 15 amino acids. Trimming removed 2 bases at V and 6 bases at J, with 17 bases between. The CDR3 DNA follows: TGTGCCAGCAGTTTAGGGCGGGGTTTCGGCATCGAGCAGTACTTC. It translates to CASSLGRGFGIEQYF.

The rearrangement links TRBV20-1 to TRBJ1-2; D not certain. Per germline, CDR1 DFQATT and CDR2 SNEGSKA (reference sequence). V was shortened by 4 bases and J by 3 bases, with 6 bases between the two germline ends. This CDR3 is built from 11 residues. The CDR3 here is CSANIYYGYTF. In DNA, the CDR3 is TGCAGTGCTAACATATACTATGGCTACACCTTC.

The chain employs TRBV11-3 and TRBJ2-5; 15 bases line up with TRBD2. Germline V gene data show CDR1 as SGHNT and CDR2 as YENEEA. This CDR3 contains 18 residues. Losses at the gene ends were 0 bases for V and 3 bases for J; bases not matched to a gene: 5. CDR3 in DNA: TGTGCCAGCAGCTTAGATAGGGGACTAGCGGGGGGTAAAGAGACCCAGTACTTC. It is translated as CASSLDRGLAGGKETQYF. Complete variable domain (other parts from reference TRBV11-3 and TRBJ2-5): EAGVVQSPRYKIIEKKQPVAFWCNPISGHNTLYWYLQNLGQGPELLIRYENEEAVDDSQLPKDRFSAERLKGVDSTLKIQPAELGDSAVYLCASSLDRGLAGGKETQYFGPGTRLLVL.

The rearrangement uses TRBV15 and TRBJ2-7; 7 bases line up with TRBD2. Germline assignment: CDR1 LNHNV and CDR2 YYDKDF (reference sequence). The CDR3 extends over 17 amino acids. V trimming: 0 bases; J trimming: 1 base; junction bases outside the gene matches: 9. In nucleotides, the CDR3 is TGTGCCACCAGCAGAGATACGAATTCGGGAGGATCCTACGAGCAGTACTTC. Its translation: CATSRDTNSGGSYEQYF.

The sample holds one count of this clone. The J gene is TRBJ2-7, the V gene TRBV27; a weak D match, TRBD2 (6 bases). This CDR3 is 12 amino acids long. Trimming cost V 8 bases and J 2 bases, with 10 bases left between them. Germline V gene data show CDR1 as MNHEY and CDR2 as SMNVEV (reference sequence). CDR3 sequence: CASRGLPYEQYF. CDR3 coding DNA: TGTGCCAGCCGGGGACTGCCCTACGAGCAGTACTTC.

The CDR3 loop reads CASSYFRGADTQYF. In nucleotides, the CDR3 is TGTGCCAGCAGTTACTTCAGAGGCGCAGATACGCAGTATTTT. The chain joins TRBV6-6 to TRBJ2-3; D is ambiguous. This CDR3 region has 14 residues. With 1 base removed from V and 4 bases from J, the gap between germline ends came to 9 bases. The germline gives CDR1 MNHNY, CDR2 SVGAGI (reference sequence).

The chain uses TRBV4-2 and TRBJ2-7; 9 bases are shared with TRBD1. V trimming: 0 bases; J trimming: 3 bases; junction bases outside the gene matches: 3. Germline CDR1 LGHNA, CDR2 YNFKEQ. The CDR3 is 15 amino acids. CDR3 DNA sequence: TGTGCCAGCAGCCAAGATAGGGGACAGGGCTACGAGCAGTACTTC. Protein sequence: CASSQDRGQGYEQYF.

V is TRBV5-1 and J is TRBJ2-7, with 9 nucleotides matching TRBD2. CDR3 size: 14 residues. Unmatched junction bases numbered 8, after V lost 6 bases and J lost 4 bases. Germline V lookup: CDR1 SGHRS, CDR2 YFSETQ. CDR3 residues: CASKWASGKYEQYF. Here the CDR3 DNA reads TGCGCCAGCAAGTGGGCTAGCGGGAAATACGAGCAGTACTTC.

The chain links TRBV27 to TRBJ2-2; D uncertain. Deletions cut 1 base from V and 4 bases from J, with 13 bases between. This CDR3 comprises 16 residues. Germline CDR1 MNHEY, CDR2 SMNVEV (reference sequence). The CDR3 coding sequence is TGTGCCAGCAGTTTATATGGGGATAAGGGCACCGGGGAGCTGTTTTTT. The encoded protein is CASSLYGDKGTGELFF.